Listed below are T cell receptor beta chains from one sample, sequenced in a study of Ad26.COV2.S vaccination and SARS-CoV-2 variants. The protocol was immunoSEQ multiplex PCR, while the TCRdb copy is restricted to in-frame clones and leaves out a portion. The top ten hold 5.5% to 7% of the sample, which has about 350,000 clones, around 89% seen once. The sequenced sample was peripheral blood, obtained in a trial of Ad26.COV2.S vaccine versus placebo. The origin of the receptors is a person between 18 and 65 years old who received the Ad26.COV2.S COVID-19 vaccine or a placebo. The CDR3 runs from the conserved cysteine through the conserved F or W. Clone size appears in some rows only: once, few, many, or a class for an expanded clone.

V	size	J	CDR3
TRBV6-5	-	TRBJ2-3	CASSLGRGADTQYF
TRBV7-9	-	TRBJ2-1	CASSLGLGRGIRSYNEQFF
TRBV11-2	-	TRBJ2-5	CASSPRGSAYQETQYF
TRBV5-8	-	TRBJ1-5	CASPKRLSNQPQHF
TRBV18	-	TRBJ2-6	CASSPVLGQENTGANVLTF
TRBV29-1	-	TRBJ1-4	CSAGGVEKLFF
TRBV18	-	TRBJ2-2	CASSPGQGSTGELFF
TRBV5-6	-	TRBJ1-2	CASRKGPGYTF
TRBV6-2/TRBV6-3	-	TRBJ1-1	CASSYAGFGNTEAFF
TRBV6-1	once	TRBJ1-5	CASSELNLGRSYQPQHF
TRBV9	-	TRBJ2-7	CASSVAGGSTYEQYF
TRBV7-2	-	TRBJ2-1	CASSLAGGPYNEQFF
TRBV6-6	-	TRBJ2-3	CASSRTSGKVFTDTQYF
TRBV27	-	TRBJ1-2	CASSLSGGSLGYGYTF
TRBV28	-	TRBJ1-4	CASSLQGATNEKLFF
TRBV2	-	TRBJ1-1	CASTSRTGPTEAFF
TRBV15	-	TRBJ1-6	CATIRDRINSPLHF
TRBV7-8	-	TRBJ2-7	CASSLGTGTSGEQYF
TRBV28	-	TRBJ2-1	CASSVEQGNEQFF
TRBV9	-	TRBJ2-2	CASSHNDGLAGGPPGELFF
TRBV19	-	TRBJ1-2	CASSIGRLRYGYTF
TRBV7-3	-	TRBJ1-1	CASSLGQGTFF
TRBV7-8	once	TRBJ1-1	CASSLRGLGTEAFF
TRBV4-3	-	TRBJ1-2	CASSLGTGNGYTF
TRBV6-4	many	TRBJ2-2	CASSDSLAGSTGELFF
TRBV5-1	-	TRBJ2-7	CASREGFPYEQYF
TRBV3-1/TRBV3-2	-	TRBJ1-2	CASSPGTGDAYGYTF
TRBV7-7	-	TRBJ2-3	CASSLVGGSTDTQYF
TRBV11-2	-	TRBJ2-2	CASSLGDRGRWAGELFF
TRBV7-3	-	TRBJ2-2	CASSLLGELFF
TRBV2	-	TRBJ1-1	CASSESRLKNTEAFF
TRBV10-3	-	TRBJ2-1	CAIGAGGGDEQFF
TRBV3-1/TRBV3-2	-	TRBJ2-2	CASSQGNTGELFF
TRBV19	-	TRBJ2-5	CASSIRDFQETQYF
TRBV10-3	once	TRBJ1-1	CAIASLALNTEAFF
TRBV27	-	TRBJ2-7	CASSLSGLGTSGSYEQYF
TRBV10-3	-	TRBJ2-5	CAISARRDPQETQYF
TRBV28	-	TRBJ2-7	CASSPRGTGLVEQYF
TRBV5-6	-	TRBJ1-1	CASSLQGGGTEAFF
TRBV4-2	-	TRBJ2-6	CASSQTEGGSGANVLTF
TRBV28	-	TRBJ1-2	CAIQVRGGGYTF